This T cell receptor (beta chain) came from a study of T cell responses to AZD1222 COVID-19 vaccine. Measured with immunoSEQ multiplex PCR; TCRdb has only the in-frame clones, and not every one. This sample has about 56,000 clones, with approximately 80% found just once. This CDR3 contains 14 residues. Germline lookup yields CDR1 MDHEN and CDR2 SYDVKM. V was shortened by 3 bases and J by 8 bases, with 13 bases between the two germline ends. Study-level findings and limits: Only after the peak T cell response were repertoires sampled. The study found Spike-specific TCR breadth and depth rose after two AZD1222 doses. Unmutated variant regions are reportedly targeted by nearly half of spike-specific TCRs.

To note about this clone: Antigen specificity is unknown.

This sequence originates from an adult who received the AZD1222 COVID-19 vaccine. The chain joins TRBV28 to TRBJ1-4; no firm D call. The sample in question was peripheral blood, obtained 28 days after the second AZD1222 dose. The DNA of the CDR3 is TGTGCCAGCAGTTTGCACGAAAGTGGGGAAAAACTGTTTTTT. Protein: CASSLHESGEKLFF.